This TCR beta chain was sequenced for a study of cytomegalovirus exposure and HLA in healthy donors (dated by TCRdb to about 2017). Regarding the research as a whole: An earlier analysis of some 500 of the donors reported approximately 290 Gb of sequence data and some 120 million unique TCR beta sequences from 150 million to 200 million T cells. Of the approximately 400 genotyped donors, approximately 80% were placed in the genetic ancestry cluster associated with self-reported Caucasian donors. Typing coverage varied by locus: about 629-630 donors for A, B, C, DRB1 and DQB1; more than 500 for DQA1; over 600 for DPA1; about 450 for DPB1. A later genetic analysis used genome-wide SNP genotypes for about 60% of the 666 donors, treating that subset as a discovery cohort. Donor age, sex, ethnicity and CMV serostatus were compiled alongside the repertoire data. Every discovery cohort repertoire had been produced on one sequencing platform. In an earlier analysis of 500 to 650 of the donors, high-throughput TCR beta sequencing was used to judge whether each TCR beta V gene segment behaved as functional or pseudogenic. Across 300 to 500 genotyped donors of the cohort, an average of 235,054 unique TCR beta nucleotide sequences per donor were sequenced, and around 19% of those sequences were non-productive. A later analysis re-examined previously published TCR beta repertoires from just over 650 donors and added high-resolution HLA genotyping to investigate patterns of TCR occurrence. Several DR-DQ haplotypes were treated as single units for association and clustering because of strong linkage in the cohort. HLA typing included class I and class II loci at four-digit resolution. The aim of the study was to test whether cataloging public T cell receptors could identify signatures of past pathogen exposure. The study profiled the T cell repertoires of under 700 subjects by immunosequencing and related them to cytomegalovirus serostatus. Rather than drawing on any new phenotypic data, the later analysis identified candidate immune exposures from TCR beta sequences and the way those sequences occurred across donors. High-throughput TCR immunosequencing, statistical association of individual TCRs with disease status, and machine learning were combined to predict cytomegalovirus infection status. Besides the first cohort of more than 650 subjects, a separate validation cohort made up of 120 or so different subjects was used. An early release covering approximately 600 HLA-typed donors comprised approximately 300 gigabases of sequencing data and some 79 million unique TCR sequences. Overall study results and their limits: Broadly in line with IMGT annotations, most TCR beta V segments showed up in productive rearrangements about 87% or about 30% of the time in an earlier analysis of under 700 of the donors. Several of the top co-occurrence clusters appeared to be linked to parvovirus B19, influenza, CMV and Epstein-Barr virus, according to a later analysis. A later genetic analysis associated a missense DCLRE1C variant with V-gene and J-gene trimming of TCR beta chains, and an independent cohort replicated the association. CMV serostatus was the only immune exposure information available for the cohort. The study gave a list of about 170 TCR beta chains associated with cytomegalovirus. According to a later genetic analysis, donors in an Asian-associated ancestry cluster had fewer N-insertions in productive TCRs than the approximately 700-donor mean. At a false discovery rate of 0.05, a later analysis linked around 17,000 TCR beta sequences to specific HLA alleles. HLA typing was unavailable for some donors at each locus, so association tests used only the typed subset. According to a later analysis, most CMV-associated TCR beta chains appeared to be HLA-restricted, and the HLA associations seemed to be driven largely by CMV exposure. Most TCR sequences were observed very rarely across donors, whereas some public TCRs were present in many individuals. The authors suggested that the approach could potentially be extended to other disease states and immunological phenotypes. Three of the identified cytomegalovirus-associated TCR beta chains were confirmed in vitro to be specific for cytomegalovirus antigens. Linkage disequilibrium might explain the correlated functional status among segregating V segments, but an unknown experimental factor could not be excluded. Because the 87-base-pair reads could not distinguish some IMGT-functional V segments, including TRBV6-2 and TRBV6-3, those segments were excluded. A cluster of highly shared sequence variants was judged likely to represent a technical artifact of the sequencing pipeline. The classifier was reported to diagnose cytomegalovirus status with high specificity and sensitivity in both the original and validation cohorts. When HLA alleles, especially DR and DQ, strongly co-occurred, TCR associations were difficult to assign to individual alleles. Compared with equally common non-associated chains, HLA-associated TCR beta chains in a later analysis were more clonally expanded and had lower generation probabilities. Over 15 rarely observed V segments, including chromosome 9 orphons, were excluded from the earlier analysis of several hundred of the donors because counts were too low. Presence/absence analyses assumed roughly uniform sequencing depth across donors, an assumption that may not hold. In a later analysis, the rate of TCR association differed among HLA loci, with DRB1 alleles having the most associated TCRs and HLA-C alleles having the fewest. A further reported finding was that TCR beta sequences accurately predicted the HLA-A and HLA-B alleles for most subjects in the first cohort. Only TCR beta chains were sequenced in this cohort, and the absence of alpha or paired-chain data limited detectable features.

The method behind the library was the immunoSEQ multiplex PCR assay. For the multiplex PCR, a mixture combining 60 forward primers for TCR Vbeta segments and 13 reverse primers for TCR Jbeta segments was used. Amplification of the CDR3 region of rearranged TCR beta genes was performed with a multiplex PCR assay on genomic DNA. Amplified TCR beta libraries were sequenced as 87-base-pair reads on the Illumina HiSeq System. Processing in the source paper ran as follows. Across the 640 or so repertoires, a later analysis counted roughly 77 million unique TCR beta chains, 8.5 million to 12 million of which were shared by at least two donors. A nearest-neighbor algorithm error-corrected the raw reads and collapsed the reads into unique sequences, merging closely related sequences to remove PCR and sequencing errors. V, D and J gene segments were assigned by aligning CDR3 sequences to IMGT reference sequences. For a sequence to be retained, a match of at least six nucleotides to both a V gene segment and a J gene segment was required. A rearrangement counted as productive if the CDR3 had no stop codons and remained in frame with V and J, and every other rearrangement counted as non-productive. Following IMGT convention, CDR3 was defined as the stretch from the second conserved V-encoded cysteine to the conserved J-encoded phenylalanine. The earlier analysis of about 640 of the donors excluded any sequence lacking an unambiguous match to a single V gene segment. An earlier analysis of fewer than 650 of the donors classified V segments as functional when productive rearrangements were above 56.7% and as segregating when the standard deviation between donors was above 5%. A statistical classification framework was built for diagnosing cytomegalovirus status from the catalog of TCR beta chain sequences. In a later analysis, V and J genes were assigned by comparing TCR nucleotide sequences against IMGT/GENE-DB human TR gene sequences. A later analysis assigned CDR3 sequences and most-parsimonious VDJ recombination scenarios with the TCRdist pipeline. In a later analysis, each TCR beta chain was defined by its CDR3 amino acid sequence together with its V-gene family, and reads lacking a unique V-gene family were excluded. A later analysis removed 500 to 600 highly shared, low-generation-probability nucleotide sequences to deal with suspected cross-contamination and a sequencing artifact. For each public chain, a later analysis derived a clonal expansion index from normalized ranks of inferred template counts within each repertoire. In a later analysis, generation probabilities were computed using a VDJ recombination model fitted to out-of-frame rearrangements, and the results were checked against IGoR. In a later analysis, hypergeometric tests were used to score TCR-TCR, TCR-HLA and TCR-CMV co-occurrence, with a repertoire-size bias correction applied to TCR pairs. False discovery rates were estimated in a later analysis by permuting HLA or CMV assignments 20 times. A later analysis grouped co-occurring TCRs with DBSCAN, adding TCRdist sequence similarity when clustering within HLA-allele-positive subsets. Co-occurrence clustering excluded repertoires with fewer than 30,000 or more than 120,000 public chains, plus five with anomalous nucleotide sharing. Sourced from immuneACCESS, this table was stored by TCRdb with only in-frame sequences that have V and J called. A share of the clones is absent; for the studies checked, an unresolved V gene accounts for under half, and the remainder has no known explanation. That table gives V, J and clone size, and the DNA gave D and trimming. The sample table contains 150,000 to 200,000 clones; only one count was recorded for 70% to 80% of them. The ten largest clones add up to 0.69% of the sample.

Cut back by 6 bases and 6 bases, the V and J ends lie 14 bases apart. From its cysteine to its phenylalanine, the CDR3 spans 13 amino acids. Only the CDR3 part of the read is kept: 39 bases, read in frame from the first base. CDR1 and CDR2 are drawn from the germline V gene (reference sequence): WNHNN, SYGVQD. The cohort comprised more than 550 healthy bone marrow donors. Cohort members were all nominally healthy when sampled, although unrecorded immune exposures were likely present. The donor was CMV seronegative and belonged to the group of roughly 330 seronegative cohort members. Every donor gave a peripheral blood sample, and the peripheral blood mononuclear cells from that sample were used for TCR beta sequencing. Genomic DNA was extracted from the blood cell samples with the Qiagen DNeasy Blood Extraction Kit. Points on this clone: Which antigen it targets is not known. No per-base quality is available; no much larger clone lies one base away.

The clonotype comes from a woman in her thirties or forties in good health and CMV-seronegative. The chain was built from TRBV10-1 and TRBJ1-1; no confident D gene assignment can be made. Sequencing was carried out using PBMCs. In nucleotides, the sequence is TGCGCCAGCAGCCCGGAGCCTCCCGCTGAAGCTTTCTTT. Protein translation: CASSPEPPAEAFF.